This T cell receptor beta chain was obtained from a study of T cells after yellow fever vaccination. The ends lost 4 bases at V and 1 base at J; junction bases unmatched: 6. Germline V gene sequence: CDR1 MNHEY, CDR2 SVGAGI. CDR3 length equals 16 residues. TCRdb itself ran the 5' RACE reads through MiXCR, one entry per CDR3 protein. The top ten clones hold 15% of a sample with 500,000 to 650,000 distinct CDR3 sequences, roughly an eighth of them seen once. The chain recombines TRBV6-5 with TRBJ2-1, with TRBD2 identical over 8 bases. The material was PBMCs, obtained on the day of the yellow fever booster vaccination. The TCR comes from a man younger than 40 who received the YFV17D yellow fever vaccine. CDR3 region: CASSLSGSGSYNEQFF. CDR3 bases: TGTGCCAGCAGTTTAAGCGGGAGCGGGTCCTACAATGAGCAGTTCTTC.